Following are 31 T cell receptor beta chains from one sample sequenced in a study of OX40 agonist ivuxolimab in advanced cancers. Libraries were built with the immunoSEQ multiplex PCR assay. Here the immuneACCESS table is served through TCRdb, limited to in-frame sequences with V and J called. Missing clones are a known gap in these copies; in checked studies unresolved V genes cover under half, and the rest lacks a known reason. Counted in this sample were around 25,000 clones; 83% of them appeared once. About 12% of the sample is held by the ten biggest clonotypes. Sample: CD4+ or CD8+ T cells sorted from blood, taken in a trial of the OX40 agonist ivuxolimab. The receptors originated from an adult with an advanced solid tumor such as melanoma, head and neck, liver or kidney cancer.

The chain is built from TRBV2 and TRBJ1-2; TRBD1 aligns across 8 bases. The V gene end was trimmed by 9 bases and the J gene end by 3 bases; junction bases not matched to a gene: 9. The V gene's germline CDR1 is SNHLY and CDR2 FYNNEI. This CDR3 spans 14 amino acids. The DNA of the CDR3 is TGTGCCAGTTCCGGGACAGGAGACGACTATGGCTACACCTTC. It is translated as CASSGTGDDYGYTF. Combining the CDR3 with reference TRBV2 and TRBJ1-2 gives the whole variable domain EPEVTQTPSHQVTQMGQEVILRCVPISNHLYFYWYRQILGQKVEFLVSFYNNEISEKSEIFDDQFSVERPDGSNFTLKIRSTKLEDSAMYFCASSGTGDDYGYTFGSGTRLTVV.

The genes are TRBV5-1 and TRBJ2-7, with TRBD1 identical over 8 bases. This CDR3 comprises 13 residues. Trimming cost V 5 bases and J 4 bases; bases outside gene matches: 5. Germline-derived CDR1 and CDR2 are SGHRS and YFSETQ. CDR3: CASSQGAGYEQYF. CDR3 nucleotides: TGCGCCAGCAGTCAGGGGGCGGGGTACGAGCAGTACTTC.

The V and J genes are TRBV27 and TRBJ1-1; D perhaps matches TRBD1 (6 bases). The CDR3 extends over 13 amino acids. Trimming cost V 2 bases and J 7 bases, with 11 bases left between them. The germline V gene has CDR1 MNHEY and CDR2 SMNVEV (reference sequence). The CDR3 loop is CASSLQGRGEAFF. The CDR3 region has the DNA TGTGCCAGCAGTTTACAGGGGCGGGGTGAAGCTTTCTTT.

This rearrangement joins TRBV2 to TRBJ2-7; TRBD1 matches at 7 bases. The CDR3 consists of 14 residues. Germline V gene data show CDR1 as SNHLY and CDR2 as FYNNEI. V trimming: 8 bases; J trimming: 0 bases; junction bases outside the gene matches: 7. CDR3 sequence: CASGERGPSYEQYF. In nucleotides, the CDR3 is TGTGCCAGCGGAGAGAGGGGGCCCTCCTACGAGCAGTACTTC.

This CDR3 reads CASSTTDRVIPNQPQHF. DNA of the CDR3: TGTGCCAGTAGTACCACGGACAGGGTCATCCCCAATCAGCCCCAGCATTTT. V gene TRBV19 combines with J gene TRBJ1-5, with 8 bases aligning to TRBD1. V was clipped by 4 bases and J by 3 bases; unmatched bases: 11. There are 17 residues in the CDR3. Germline assignment: CDR1 LNHDA and CDR2 SQIVND (reference sequence).

This rearrangement joins TRBV5-1 to TRBJ2-5; 8 bases match TRBD1. The CDR3 length is 15 residues. V gave up 1 base and J gave up 2 bases; unmatched junction bases: 4. Per the germline V gene, CDR1 is SGHRS and CDR2 is YFSETQ. For the CDR3, the DNA is TGCGCCAGCAGCTTGACGGGACAGGTGCAAGAGACCCAGTACTTC. Its protein product is CASSLTGQVQETQYF.

The chain recombines TRBV6-6 with TRBJ1-5, with unresolved D. The CDR3 sequence is 11 residues long. Germline CDR1 and CDR2: MNHNY and SVGAGI (reference sequence). V dropped 2 bases and J dropped 7 bases, with 3 bases sitting between them. The CDR3 sequence is CASSYPQPQHF. CDR3 DNA: TGTGCCAGCAGTTACCCACAGCCCCAGCATTTT.

The rearrangement uses TRBV6-1 and TRBJ1-5, with 10 bases matching TRBD1. The CDR3 runs 16 residues. Looked up from germline, CDR1 is MNHNS and CDR2 is SASEGT. V lost 0 bases, J lost 5 bases, and 4 bases stayed unmatched. The CDR3 protein is CASSEAGTGVYQPQHF. The DNA for the CDR3 is TGTGCCAGCAGTGAAGCGGGGACAGGGGTTTATCAGCCCCAGCATTTT.

This clone was counted a single time. The germline gene is not matched at one end of the junction; a read error may be the cause. The V and J genes are TRBV27 and TRBJ2-7, with a possible D match to TRBD1 (6 bases). Germline assignment: CDR1 MNHEY and CDR2 SMNVEV (reference sequence). The CDR3 sequence is 13 residues long. CDR3 protein: CVSSIGTYYEQYF. DNA for the CDR3: TGTGTCAGCAGTATCGGGACATACTACGAGCAGTACTTC.

The chain joins TRBV28 to TRBJ2-5; D not certain. Germline CDR1 is MDHEN and CDR2 is SYDVKM. This CDR3 region has 13 residues. Trimming left V 3 bases short and J 5 bases short, with 10 bases between. CDR3 amino acids: CASSFAGQETQYF. CDR3 nucleotide sequence: TGTGCCAGCAGTTTCGCTGGGCAGGAGACCCAGTACTTC.

This chain connects TRBV7-8 to TRBJ1-1; unclear D gene. V was clipped by 7 bases and J by 4 bases, with 10 bases between them. Looked up from germline, CDR1 is SGHVS and CDR2 is FQNEAQ. The CDR3 is made up of 12 amino acids. This chain's CDR3 is CASIAVGTEAFF. The CDR3 DNA sequence: TGTGCCAGCATCGCGGTGGGCACTGAAGCTTTCTTT.

The chain employs TRBV27 and TRBJ1-1; 8 nucleotides align to TRBD1. V dropped 6 bases and J dropped 6; count of bases not matched to a gene: 6. The CDR3 has 13 amino acids. Germline CDR1 MNHEY, CDR2 SMNVEV (reference sequence). The chain's CDR3 is CASRPQGGAEAFF. Here the CDR3 DNA reads TGTGCCAGCAGACCACAGGGGGGGGCTGAAGCTTTCTTT.

The genes are TRBV6-5 and TRBJ1-1; D remains unclear. Germline CDR1 reads MNHEY; CDR2 reads SVGAGI. The CDR3 sequence is 13 residues long. Trimming shortened V by 2 bases and J by 8 bases, and 12 bases separated the two germline ends. CDR3 nucleotides: TGTGCCAGCAGTTACGAACGGGCCGACGAAGCTTTCTTT. It is translated as CASSYERADEAFF.

The rearrangement links TRBV13 to TRBJ1-1; D is undetermined. Germline CDR1 is PRHDT and CDR2 is FYEKMQ (reference sequence). Trimming removed 3 bases at V and 1 base at J, with 12 bases between. CDR3 length equals 15 residues. CDR3 sequence reads: CASSFIMNSNTEAFF. The CDR3 DNA reads TGTGCCAGCAGCTTCATTATGAATTCGAACACTGAAGCTTTCTTT.

This clone was detected once. This sequence joins TRBV27 and TRBJ2-2; 15 bases line up with TRBD2. Germline assignment: CDR1 MNHEY and CDR2 SMNVEV (reference sequence). CDR3 length equals 17 residues. V was pared by 7 bases and J by 3 bases, with 6 bases of the junction left unmatched. DNA for the CDR3: TGTGCCAGCACCGGCGGACTAGCGGGGGGGTACACCGGGGAGCTGTTTTTT. This sequence encodes CASTGGLAGGYTGELFF.

This clone was recorded a few times. DNA of the CDR3: TGTGCCAGCAGCGTAGGGGGGGAGACCCAGTACTTC. Its protein is CASSVGGETQYF. The V gene is TRBV9, the J gene TRBJ2-5; D might be TRBD1 or TRBD2, each matching 5 bases. Germline V CDR1 and CDR2: SGDLS, YYNGEE. Trimming removed 0 bases at V and 5 bases at J, with 5 bases between. The CDR3 is 12 amino acids.

The gene calls are TRBV28 and TRBJ2-7; D is possibly TRBD1 or TRBD2 (6 bases each). Germline CDR1 and CDR2: MDHEN and SYDVKM. The CDR3 sequence is 15 residues long. Trimming took 7 bases from V and 0 from J, leaving 16 bases between them. Written as DNA, the CDR3 is TGTGCCAGCAACCGCGGGACAATCACCTCCTACGAGCAGTACTTC. This translates into CASNRGTITSYEQYF.

The chain employs TRBV27 and TRBJ1-2; D gene uncertain. The CDR3 extends over 13 amino acids. CDR1 is MNHEY and CDR2 is SMNVEV in the germline V gene (reference sequence). V was cut by 6 bases and J by 1 base, with 9 bases left in between. In DNA, the CDR3 is TGTGCCAGCAGAACTTGGGGTAACTATGGCTACACCTTC. It codes for CASRTWGNYGYTF.

The genes are TRBV27 and TRBJ2-4; tentatively, D is TRBD2 (7 bases). V lost 3 bases and J 8 bases, leaving 17 bases between the germline ends. Germline loops: CDR1 MNHEY, CDR2 SMNVEV (reference sequence). This CDR3 region has 15 residues. CDR3 sequence: CASSFNGRGGDIQYF. The DNA of the CDR3 is TGTGCCAGCAGTTTTAATGGTAGGGGGGGGGACATTCAGTACTTC.

About this clone itself: The sample holds other DNA sequences that translate to the same CDR3. The CDR3 coding sequence is TGTGCCAGCAGCCTAGGTGGGACGCTCAATCAGCCCCAGCATTTT. It encodes CASSLGGTLNQPQHF. The genes are TRBV7-9 and TRBJ1-5; possible D gene TRBD1, 5 bases. The germline V and J ends were trimmed by 5 bases and 3 bases, with 14 bases remaining between them. The germline CDR1 and CDR2 sequences are SEHNR and FQNEAQ (reference sequence). The CDR3 loop spans 15 amino acids.

The chain has TRBV5-6 and TRBJ1-1, with no clear D. Trimming removed 2 bases from V and 0 bases from J, with 11 bases in between. The CDR3 extends over 15 amino acids. CDR1 is SGHDT and CDR2 is YYEEEE in the germline V gene. CDR3 sequence: CASSFGRDMNTEAFF. The CDR3 DNA reads TGTGCCAGCAGCTTTGGGAGAGACATGAACACTGAAGCTTTCTTT. Based on the CDR3 plus reference TRBV5-6 and TRBJ1-1, the full variable domain is DAGVTQSPTHLIKTRGQQVTLRCSPKSGHDTVSWYQQALGQGPQFIFQYYEEEERQRGNFPDRFSGHQFPNYSSELNVNALLLGDSALYLCASSFGRDMNTEAFFGQGTRLTVV.

V is TRBV28 and J is TRBJ1-1, with 10 bases lining up with TRBD1. CDR1 is MDHEN and CDR2 is SYDVKM in the germline V gene. The CDR3 totals 16 residues. Unmatched junction bases numbered 7, after V lost 3 bases and J lost 3 bases. The CDR3 DNA reads as TGTGCCAGCAGTTTCCCCGAGACAGGGGGCGACACTGAAGCTTTCTTT. Its translation: CASSFPETGGDTEAFF.

V is TRBV28 and J is TRBJ1-1; maybe TRBD1 (5 bases). This CDR3 spans 18 amino acids. From germline, CDR1 is MDHEN and CDR2 SYDVKM. V was shortened by 2 bases and J by 0 bases, with 19 bases between the two germline ends. The DNA for the CDR3 is TGTGCCAGCAGTTTAAACTCCGGGACCGGACCCATGAACACTGAAGCTTTCTTT. Encoded protein: CASSLNSGTGPMNTEAFF.

V is TRBV7-6 and J is TRBJ2-2; maybe TRBD1 (6 bases). V lost 4 bases and J lost 1, with 7 bases in between. Per the germline V gene, CDR1 is SGHVS and CDR2 is FNYEAQ. The CDR3 has 14 residues. The CDR3 spells CASSSGQNTGELFF. CDR3 DNA: TGTGCCAGCAGCTCGGGACAGAACACCGGGGAGCTGTTTTTT.

The chain uses TRBV6-5 and TRBJ1-2; D remains unclear. The CDR3 is 14 amino acids. Germline lookup yields CDR1 MNHEY and CDR2 SVGAGI. Trimming shortened V by 0 bases and J by 8 bases, and 13 bases separated the two germline ends. CDR3 nucleotides: TGTGCCAGCAGTTACTCGCCGGAGGTCAAAGGCTACACCTTC. It translates to CASSYSPEVKGYTF.

The chain carries TRBV2 and TRBJ1-5; D remains unclear. Germline V lookup: CDR1 SNHLY, CDR2 FYNNEI. The germline V and J ends were trimmed by 5 bases and 5 bases, with 7 bases remaining between them. This CDR3 contains 12 residues. In nucleotides, the CDR3 is TGTGCCAGCAGTACGGGGTATCAGCCCCAGCATTTT. Its protein product is CASSTGYQPQHF.

The CDR3 DNA follows: TGTGCCAGCAGCCACAACCGGGGGCGTTCAGAGACCCAGTACTTC. This encodes CASSHNRGRSETQYF. The J gene is TRBJ2-5, the V gene TRBV11-3; D possibly matches TRBD1 or TRBD2 (6 bases each). V lost 5 bases to trimming and J lost 4 bases, with 17 bases between them. The CDR3 spans 15 residues. Germline lookup yields CDR1 SGHNT and CDR2 YENEEA.

This chain joins TRBV29-1 and TRBJ2-5; D uncertain. The V end lost 8 bases, the J end lost 4 bases, and 14 bases lay between the germline ends. CDR3 length: 12 residues. CDR1 and CDR2 from the germline V gene are SQVTM and ANQGSEA. The CDR3, as DNA: TGCAGCATCCTCGAGGTTCGAGAGACCCAGTACTTC. It yields the protein CSILEVRETQYF.

The chain combines TRBV14 with TRBJ2-3, with D unresolved. The CDR3 contains 17 residues. CDR1 is SGHDN and CDR2 is FVKESK in the germline V gene. Trimming took 5 bases from V and 2 from J, leaving 20 bases between them. The CDR3 sequence is CASSYQTNTDITDTQYF. The DNA for the CDR3 is TGTGCCAGCAGCTATCAGACGAACACCGATATCACAGATACGCAGTATTTT.

This clone counts as medium-sized (0.01 to 0.1%). The gene calls are TRBV19 and TRBJ2-7, with TRBD1 as a possible D gene (6 bases). Looked up from germline, CDR1 is LNHDA and CDR2 is SQIVND (reference sequence). V shed 8 bases and J shed 10 bases, with 15 bases lying between them. The length of the CDR3 is 11 residues. The CDR3 nucleotides read TGTGCCAGTGGTCACAGGGCGGCCCAGTACTTC. It yields the protein CASGHRAAQYF.

The J gene is TRBJ1-6, the V gene TRBV11-3; TRBD1 agrees at 9 bases. The CDR3 loop spans 14 amino acids. The germline CDR1 and CDR2 sequences are SGHNT and YENEEA. The trim removed 5 bases at V and 9 bases at J, leaving 5 bases unmatched. The CDR3 loop reads CASSPTGGFSPLHF. The DNA for the CDR3 is TGTGCCAGCAGCCCTACAGGGGGCTTTTCACCCCTCCACTTT.